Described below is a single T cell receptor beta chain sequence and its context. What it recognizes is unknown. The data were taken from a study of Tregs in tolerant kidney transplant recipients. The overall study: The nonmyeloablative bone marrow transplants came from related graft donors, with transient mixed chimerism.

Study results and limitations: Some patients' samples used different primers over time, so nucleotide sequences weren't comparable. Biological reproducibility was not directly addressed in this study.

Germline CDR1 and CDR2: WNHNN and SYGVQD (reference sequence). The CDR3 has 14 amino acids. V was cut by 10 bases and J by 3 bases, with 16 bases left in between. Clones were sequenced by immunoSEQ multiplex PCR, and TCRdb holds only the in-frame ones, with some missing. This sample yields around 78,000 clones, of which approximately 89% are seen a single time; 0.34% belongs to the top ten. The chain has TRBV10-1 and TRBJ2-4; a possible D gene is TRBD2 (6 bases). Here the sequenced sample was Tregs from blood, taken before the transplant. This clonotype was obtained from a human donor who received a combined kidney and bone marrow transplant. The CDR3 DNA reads TGCGCCACGAGGAGTAGCGGCAACAAAAACATTCAGTACTTC. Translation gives CATRSSGNKNIQYF.